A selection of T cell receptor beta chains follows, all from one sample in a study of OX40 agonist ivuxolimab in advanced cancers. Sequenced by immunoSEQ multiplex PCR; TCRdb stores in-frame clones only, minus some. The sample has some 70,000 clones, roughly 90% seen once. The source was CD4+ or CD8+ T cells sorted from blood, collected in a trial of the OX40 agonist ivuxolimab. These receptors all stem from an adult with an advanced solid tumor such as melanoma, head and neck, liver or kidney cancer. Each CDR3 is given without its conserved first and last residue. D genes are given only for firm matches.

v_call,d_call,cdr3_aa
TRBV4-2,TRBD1,ASSADRTGTGELF
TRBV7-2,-,ASSRGTSSNQPQH
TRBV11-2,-,ASSSGAAGALWGYT
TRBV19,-,ASSISGPKNSNQPQH
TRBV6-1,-,ASSPRGESYEQY
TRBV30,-,AWSVGDSRNQPQH
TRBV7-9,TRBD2,ASSSPTSGRSTDTQY
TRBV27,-,ASRPWGGSSYGYT
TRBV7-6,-,ASSLERNQPQH
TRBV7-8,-,ASSFEGGQETQY
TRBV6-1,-,ASSRDKAKNIQY
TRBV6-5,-,ASSYEGRGLGSPLH
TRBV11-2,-,ASSLDRAGYGYT
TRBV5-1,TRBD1,ASSLGDRNIVF